A selection of T cell receptor beta chains follows, all from one sample in a study of blood T cell repertoires in COVID-19. Data came from immunoSEQ multiplex PCR; TCRdb stores just in-frame clones and leaves some out. The sample has fewer than 300,000 clones, roughly 90% seen once. The source material was PBMCs or T cells enriched from blood (not recorded which). The receptors derive from a woman aged 40-49 years with acute COVID-19. The CDR3 runs from the conserved cysteine through the conserved F or W. Fields, in order: D gene, J gene, V gene, clone size, CDR3 protein, CDR3 DNA. A D gene is named only where the DNA matches it firmly. A row's size may be missing; if present it is once, few, many or a size class.

NA,TRBJ2-1,TRBV18,NA,CASSPIGGTYNEQFF,TGTGCCAGCTCACCTATAGGAGGAACCTACAATGAGCAGTTCTTC
NA,TRBJ1-4,TRBV27,once,CTSSLAGVGEKLFF,TGTACCAGCAGTTTAGCGGGGGTTGGTGAAAAACTGTTTTTT
TRBD2,TRBJ2-1,TRBV5-4,NA,CASSRMSGTSGREQFF,TGTGCCAGCAGCAGGATGTCCGGGACTAGCGGGCGTGAGCAGTTCTTC
NA,TRBJ1-1,TRBV10-3,NA,CAILRDMNTEAFF,TGTGCCATCCTCAGAGACATGAACACTGAAGCTTTCTTT
NA,TRBJ2-1,TRBV5-1,NA,CASSVTADLYNEQFF,TGCGCCAGCAGCGTGACAGCCGACCTCTACAATGAGCAGTTCTTC
TRBD2,TRBJ2-7,TRBV11-3,NA,CASSLVSGSGRAPEEQYF,TGTGCCAGCAGCTTAGTGTCTGGAAGCGGGAGGGCCCCGGAGGAGCAGTACTTC
NA,TRBJ1-1,TRBV10-3,NA,CAISEWGPEAFF,TGTGCCATCAGTGAGTGGGGGCCGGAAGCTTTCTTT
TRBD2,TRBJ2-1,TRBV29-1,NA,CSGSGRAYNEQFF,TGCAGCGGAAGCGGGAGGGCCTACAATGAGCAGTTCTTC
NA,TRBJ1-2,TRBV9,NA,CASSVDGEVYGYTF,TGTGCCAGCAGCGTAGACGGGGAGGTCTATGGCTACACCTTC
TRBD2,TRBJ2-1,TRBV2,NA,CASSVPKRTSGGSREQFF,TGTGCCAGCAGCGTCCCCAAACGGACTAGCGGGGGGTCTCGGGAGCAGTTCTTC
TRBD2,TRBJ2-1,TRBV6-1,NA,CASSVAGGLNNEQFF,TGTGCCAGCAGTGTAGCGGGGGGGCTGAACAATGAGCAGTTCTTC
TRBD1,TRBJ1-5,TRBV28,NA,CASTTTTGALNQPQHF,TGTGCCAGCACCACCACTACAGGGGCCCTCAATCAGCCCCAGCATTTT
NA,TRBJ1-3,TRBV4-1,NA,CASSQPTAGERNTIYF,TGCGCCAGCAGCCAGCCCACAGCAGGGGAACGAAACACCATATATTTT
TRBD2,TRBJ2-5,TRBV11-1,NA,CASSGGLAGGVETQYF,TGTGCCAGCAGCGGCGGACTAGCGGGGGGTGTGGAGACCCAGTACTTC
TRBD1,TRBJ1-5,TRBV5-6,once,CASSGGTGVSQPQHF,TGTGCCAGCAGCGGAGGGACAGGGGTTAGTCAGCCCCAGCATTTT
NA,TRBJ2-7,TRBV30,NA,CAWRTGWGLYEQYF,TGTGCCTGGAGGACGGGGTGGGGGCTCTACGAGCAGTACTTC
NA,TRBJ2-1,TRBV7-2,NA,CASSSGYNEQFF,TGTGCCAGCAGCTCAGGGTACAATGAGCAGTTCTTC
NA,TRBJ2-7,TRBV3-1/TRBV3-2,NA,CASSEHGDTYEQYF,TGTGCCAGCAGCGAACATGGGGACACCTACGAGCAGTACTTC
NA,TRBJ1-4,TRBV21-1,NA,CASRIGPHREGTNEKLFF,TGTGCCAGCAGGATCGGTCCGCACAGGGAAGGAACTAATGAAAAACTGTTTTTT
TRBD1,TRBJ2-3,TRBV11-2,NA,CASSLYRGWEDTQYF,TGTGCCAGCAGCCTCTACAGGGGGTGGGAAGATACGCAGTATTTT
TRBD2,TRBJ2-1,TRBV15,NA,CATSRDGKRGPYNEQFF,TGTGCCACCAGCAGAGATGGTAAGCGGGGACCCTACAATGAGCAGTTCTTC
TRBD1,TRBJ2-3,TRBV11-3,NA,CASSLGQATQYF,TGTGCCAGCAGCCTCGGACAGGCCACGCAGTATTTT
TRBD1,TRBJ1-2,TRBV7-9,NA,CASSEPGTGGGGYTF,TGTGCCAGCAGCGAGCCCGGGACAGGGGGCGGAGGCTACACCTTC
TRBD1,TRBJ2-7,TRBV18,NA,CASSQGANYEQYF,TGTGCCAGCTCACAGGGGGCGAACTACGAGCAGTACTTC
NA,TRBJ1-4,TRBV30,NA,CAWSEGGTAFFF,TGTGCCTGGAGTGAGGGCGGGACTGCCTTTTTCTTT
NA,TRBJ1-2,TRBV7-9,once,CASSQVGGGYTF,TGTGCCAGCAGCCAAGTAGGGGGTGGCTACACCTTC
NA,TRBJ2-7,TRBV2,NA,CASSSSYEQYF,TGTGCCAGCAGCAGCTCCTACGAGCAGTACTTC
TRBD1,TRBJ1-1,TRBV5-3,NA,CAINRGFGREDTEAFF,TGTGCCATCAACAGGGGGTTCGGCCGTGAGGACACTGAAGCTTTCTTT
NA,TRBJ1-6,TRBV2,NA,CASSEQGLGSPLHF,TGTGCCAGCAGTGAACAGGGACTAGGGTCACCCCTCCACTTT
NA,TRBJ1-2,TRBV19,once,CASRTDQRVNGYTF,TGTGCCAGTAGAACAGACCAAAGAGTAAATGGCTACACCTTC
NA,TRBJ1-1,TRBV7-9,NA,CASSLGHGISFF,TGTGCCAGCAGCCTAGGGCACGGGATATCTTTCTTT
TRBD2,TRBJ2-5,TRBV5-8,NA,CASTKGQGGETQYF,TGTGCCAGCACCAAGGGTCAGGGAGGGGAGACCCAGTACTTC
NA,TRBJ1-4,TRBV6-1,NA,CASSEYPRGGEKLFF,TGTGCCAGCAGTGAATATCCTAGAGGGGGTGAAAAACTGTTTTTT
NA,TRBJ1-4,TRBV7-6,NA,CASSLSGTNEKLFF,TGTGCCAGCAGCTTATCAGGGACTAATGAAAAACTGTTTTTT
TRBD1,TRBJ1-2,TRBV5-4,NA,CASSMGAGTGVYGYTF,TGTGCCAGCAGCATGGGGGCCGGGACAGGCGTCTATGGCTACACCTTC
NA,TRBJ2-4,TRBV19,once,CASSNLELAKNIQYF,TGTGCCAGTAGTAACTTAGAGCTAGCCAAAAACATTCAGTACTTC
NA,TRBJ1-2,TRBV19,NA,CASSPRRTDGYTF,TGTGCCAGTAGCCCCCGTAGAACTGATGGCTACACCTTC
NA,TRBJ2-5,TRBV21-1,NA,CASSKGSGLLKETQYF,TGTGCCAGCAGCAAGGGGTCAGGACTGCTAAAAGAGACCCAGTACTTC
TRBD2,TRBJ2-3,TRBV7-9,NA,CASSLYVAGDTDTQYF,TGTGCCAGCAGCTTATATGTAGCGGGGGACACAGATACGCAGTATTTT
NA,TRBJ1-5,TRBV7-9,NA,CASSSVNQPQHF,TGTGCCAGCAGTTCGGTGAATCAGCCCCAGCATTTT
NA,TRBJ2-5,TRBV18,NA,CASSPPSSGETQYF,TGTGCCAGCTCACCACCGAGCTCCGGAGAGACCCAGTACTTC
NA,TRBJ1-5,TRBV9,NA,CASNPTVGGNQPQHF,TGTGCCAGCAACCCGACTGTTGGAGGCAATCAGCCCCAGCATTTT
TRBD1,TRBJ1-2,TRBV7-2,NA,CASSFRTGQGASNYGYTF,TGTGCCAGCAGCTTCCGGACGGGACAGGGGGCCTCTAACTATGGCTACACCTTC
NA,TRBJ1-3,TRBV2,NA,CASSASRSGNTIYF,TGTGCCAGCAGTGCTTCGCGCTCTGGAAACACCATATATTTT
TRBD1,TRBJ2-3,TRBV6-2/TRBV6-3,many,CASSYSPTGVGATDTQYF,TGTGCCAGCAGTTACTCTCCCACAGGGGTGGGGGCCACAGATACGCAGTATTTT
NA,TRBJ2-5,TRBV5-1,NA,CASSLDSYQETQYF,TGCGCCAGCAGCTTGGACAGCTACCAAGAGACCCAGTACTTC
TRBD1,TRBJ1-2,TRBV19,NA,CASSILGQDYGYTF,TGTGCCAGTAGTATCCTCGGACAGGACTATGGCTACACCTTC